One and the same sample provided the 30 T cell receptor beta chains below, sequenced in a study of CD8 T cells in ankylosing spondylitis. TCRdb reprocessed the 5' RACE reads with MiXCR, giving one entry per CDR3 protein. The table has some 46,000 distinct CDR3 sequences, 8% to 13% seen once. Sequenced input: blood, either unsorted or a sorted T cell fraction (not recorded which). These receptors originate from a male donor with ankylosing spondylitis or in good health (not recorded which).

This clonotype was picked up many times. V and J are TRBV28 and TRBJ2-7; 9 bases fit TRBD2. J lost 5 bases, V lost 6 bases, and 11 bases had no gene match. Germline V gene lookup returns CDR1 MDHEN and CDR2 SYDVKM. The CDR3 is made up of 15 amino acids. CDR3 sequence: CASRLKGLARHEQYF. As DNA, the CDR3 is TGTGCCAGCAGGTTAAAAGGACTAGCGCGGCACGAGCAGTACTTC.

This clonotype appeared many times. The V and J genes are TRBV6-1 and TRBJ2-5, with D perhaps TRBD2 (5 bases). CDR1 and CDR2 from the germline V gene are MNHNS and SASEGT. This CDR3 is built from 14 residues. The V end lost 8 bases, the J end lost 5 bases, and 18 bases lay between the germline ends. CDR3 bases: TGTGCCAGCTCGGACGAGGGTTTGGTGGAGACCCAGTACTTC. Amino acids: CASSDEGLVETQYF.

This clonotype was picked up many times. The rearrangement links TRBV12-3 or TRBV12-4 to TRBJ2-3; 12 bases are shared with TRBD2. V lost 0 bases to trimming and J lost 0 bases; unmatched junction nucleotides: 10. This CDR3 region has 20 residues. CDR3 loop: CASSLAGASGGALSTDTQYF. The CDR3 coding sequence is TGTGCCAGCAGTTTAGCGGGGGCTAGCGGGGGGGCCCTGAGCACAGATACGCAGTATTTT.

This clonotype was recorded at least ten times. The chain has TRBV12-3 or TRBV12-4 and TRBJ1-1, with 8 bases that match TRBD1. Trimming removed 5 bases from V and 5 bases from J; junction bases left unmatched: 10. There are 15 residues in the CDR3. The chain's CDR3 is CASSPDGQGRTEAFF. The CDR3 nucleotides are TGTGCCAGCAGTCCCGACGGACAGGGCAGGACTGAAGCTTTCTTT.

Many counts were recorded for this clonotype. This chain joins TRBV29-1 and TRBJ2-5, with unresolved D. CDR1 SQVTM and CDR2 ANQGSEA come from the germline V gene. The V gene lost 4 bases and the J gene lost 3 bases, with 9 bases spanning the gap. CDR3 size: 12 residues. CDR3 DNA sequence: TGCAGCGTTGGTTCAGGAGAAGAGACCCAGTACTTC. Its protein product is CSVGSGEETQYF.

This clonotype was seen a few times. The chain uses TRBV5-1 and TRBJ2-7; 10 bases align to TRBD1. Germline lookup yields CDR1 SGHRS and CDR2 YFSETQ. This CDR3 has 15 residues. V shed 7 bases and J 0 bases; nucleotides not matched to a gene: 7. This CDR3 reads CASGRGQGISYEQYF. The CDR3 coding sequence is TGCGCCAGCGGAAGGGGACAGGGGATCTCCTACGAGCAGTACTTC.

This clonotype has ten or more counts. The CDR3 sequence is CATDTGGHSYGYTF. The DNA for the CDR3 is TGTGCCACCGACACAGGGGGCCATAGCTATGGCTACACCTTC. The chain links TRBV12-3 or TRBV12-4 to TRBJ1-2, with TRBD1 matching over 9 bases. The CDR3 length is 14 residues. J lost 4 bases, V lost 10 bases, and 10 bases had no gene match.

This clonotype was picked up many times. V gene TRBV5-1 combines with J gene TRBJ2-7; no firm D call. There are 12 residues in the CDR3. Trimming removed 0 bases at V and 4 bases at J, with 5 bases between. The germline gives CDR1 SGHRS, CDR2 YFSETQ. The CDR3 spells CASSLGEYEQYF. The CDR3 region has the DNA TGCGCCAGCAGCTTGGGTGAATACGAGCAGTACTTC.

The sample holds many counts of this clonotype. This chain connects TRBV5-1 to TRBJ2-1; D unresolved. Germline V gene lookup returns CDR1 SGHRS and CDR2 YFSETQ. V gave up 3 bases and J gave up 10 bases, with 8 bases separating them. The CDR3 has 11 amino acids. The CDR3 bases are TGCGCCAGCAGCTCCCCGAGAGAGCAGTTCTTC. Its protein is CASSSPREQFF.

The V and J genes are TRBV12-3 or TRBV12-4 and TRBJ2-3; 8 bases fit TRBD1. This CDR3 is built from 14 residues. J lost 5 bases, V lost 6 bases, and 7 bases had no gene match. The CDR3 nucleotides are TGTGCCAGCAGCACGACAGGGGTGAAAGATACGCAGTATTTT. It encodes CASSTTGVKDTQYF.

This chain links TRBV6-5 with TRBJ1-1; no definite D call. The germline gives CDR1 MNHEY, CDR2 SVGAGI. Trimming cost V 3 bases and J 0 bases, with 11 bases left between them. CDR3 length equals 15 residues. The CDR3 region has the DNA TGTGCCAGCAGTTATAACGGCAACTTGAACACTGAAGCTTTCTTT. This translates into CASSYNGNLNTEAFF.

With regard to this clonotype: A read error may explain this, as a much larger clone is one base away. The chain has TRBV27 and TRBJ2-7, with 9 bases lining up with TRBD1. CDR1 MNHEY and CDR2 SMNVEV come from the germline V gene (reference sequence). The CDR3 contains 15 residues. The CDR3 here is CTSQPRQGVPLEQYF. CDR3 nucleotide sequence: TGTACCAGCCAACCCCGACAGGGGGTCCCTTTAGAGCAGTACTTC.

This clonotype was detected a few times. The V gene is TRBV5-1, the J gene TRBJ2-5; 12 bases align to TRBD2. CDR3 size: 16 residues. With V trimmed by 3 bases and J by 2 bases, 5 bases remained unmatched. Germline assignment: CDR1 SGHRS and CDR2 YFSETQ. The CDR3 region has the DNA TGCGCCAGCAGCTACGGACTAGCGGGGAGACAAGAGACCCAGTACTTC. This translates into CASSYGLAGRQETQYF.

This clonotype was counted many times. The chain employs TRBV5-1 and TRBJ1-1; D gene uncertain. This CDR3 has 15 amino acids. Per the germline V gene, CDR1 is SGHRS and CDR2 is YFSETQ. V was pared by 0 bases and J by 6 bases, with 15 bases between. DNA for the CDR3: TGCGCCAGCAGCTTGGAGTCCAGGAGAACGGCTGAAGCTTTCTTT. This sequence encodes CASSLESRRTAEAFF.

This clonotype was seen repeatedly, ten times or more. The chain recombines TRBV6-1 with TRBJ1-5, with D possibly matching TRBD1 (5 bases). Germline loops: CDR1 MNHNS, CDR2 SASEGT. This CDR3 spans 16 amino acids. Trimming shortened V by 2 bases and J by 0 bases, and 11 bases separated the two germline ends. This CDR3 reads CASSEFDSNSNQPQHF. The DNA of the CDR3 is TGTGCCAGCAGTGAATTCGACAGCAATAGCAATCAGCCCCAGCATTTT.

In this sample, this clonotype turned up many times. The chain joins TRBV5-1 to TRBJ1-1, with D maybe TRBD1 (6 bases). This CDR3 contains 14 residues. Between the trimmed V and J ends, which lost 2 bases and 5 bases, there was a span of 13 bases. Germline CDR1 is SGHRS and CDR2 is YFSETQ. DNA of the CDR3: TGCGCCAGCAGCTTATCCCCAACAGGGACTGAAGCTTTCTTT. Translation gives CASSLSPTGTEAFF.

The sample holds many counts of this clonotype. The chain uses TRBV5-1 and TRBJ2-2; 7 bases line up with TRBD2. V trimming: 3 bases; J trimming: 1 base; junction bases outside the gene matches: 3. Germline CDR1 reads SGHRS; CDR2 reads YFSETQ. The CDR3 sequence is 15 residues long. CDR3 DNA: TGCGCCAGCAGCTCAGCGGGGCAGAACACCGGGGAGCTGTTTTTT. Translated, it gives CASSSAGQNTGELFF.

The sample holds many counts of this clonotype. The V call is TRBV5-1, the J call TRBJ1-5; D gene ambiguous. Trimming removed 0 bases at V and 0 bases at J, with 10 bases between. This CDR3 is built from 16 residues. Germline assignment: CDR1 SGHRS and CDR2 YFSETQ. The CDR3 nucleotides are TGCGCCAGCAGCTTGGTGCCAACTGATAGCAATCAGCCCCAGCATTTT. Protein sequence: CASSLVPTDSNQPQHF.

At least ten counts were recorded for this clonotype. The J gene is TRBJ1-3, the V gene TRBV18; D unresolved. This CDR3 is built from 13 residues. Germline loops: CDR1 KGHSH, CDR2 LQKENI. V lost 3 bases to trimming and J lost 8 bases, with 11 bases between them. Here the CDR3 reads CASSPDNGDTIYF. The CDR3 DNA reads TGTGCCAGCTCACCGGATAACGGGGACACCATATATTTT.

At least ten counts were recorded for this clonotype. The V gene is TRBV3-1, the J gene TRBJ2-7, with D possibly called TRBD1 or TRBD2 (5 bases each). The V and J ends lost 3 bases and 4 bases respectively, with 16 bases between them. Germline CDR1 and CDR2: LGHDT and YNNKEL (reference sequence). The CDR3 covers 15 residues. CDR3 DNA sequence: TGTGCCAGCAGCCACTCAACCGGGACCTATTACGAGCAGTACTTC. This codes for CASSHSTGTYYEQYF.

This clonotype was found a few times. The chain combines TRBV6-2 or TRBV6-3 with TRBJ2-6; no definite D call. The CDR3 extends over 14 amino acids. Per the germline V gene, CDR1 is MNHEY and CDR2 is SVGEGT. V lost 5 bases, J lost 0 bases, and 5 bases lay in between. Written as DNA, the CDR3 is TGTGCCAGCAGTCGGAACTCTGGGGCCAACGTCCTGACTTTC. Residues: CASSRNSGANVLTF.

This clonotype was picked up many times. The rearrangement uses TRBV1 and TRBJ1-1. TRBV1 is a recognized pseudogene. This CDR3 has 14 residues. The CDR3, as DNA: TGCACCAGCAGCGCTAGCTTGATTGACACTGAAGCTTTCTTT. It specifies CTSSASLIDTEAFF.

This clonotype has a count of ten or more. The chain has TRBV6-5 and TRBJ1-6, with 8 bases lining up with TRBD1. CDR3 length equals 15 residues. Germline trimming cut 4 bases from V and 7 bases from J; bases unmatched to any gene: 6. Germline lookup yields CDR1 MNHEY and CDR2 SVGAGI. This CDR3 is CASSSDRVGNSPLHF. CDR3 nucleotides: TGTGCCAGCAGTTCGGACAGGGTCGGAAATTCACCCCTCCACTTT.

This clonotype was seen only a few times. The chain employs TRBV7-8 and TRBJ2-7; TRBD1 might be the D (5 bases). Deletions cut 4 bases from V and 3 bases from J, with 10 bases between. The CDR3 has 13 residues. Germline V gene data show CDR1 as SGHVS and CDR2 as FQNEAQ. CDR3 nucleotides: TGTGCCAGCAGCTCCAGGGCAATCTACGAGCAGTACTTC. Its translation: CASSSRAIYEQYF. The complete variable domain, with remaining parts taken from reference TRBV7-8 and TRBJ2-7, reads GAGVSQSPRYKVAKRGQDVALRCDPISGHVSLFWYQQALGQGPEFLTYFQNEAQLDKSGLPSDRFFAERPEGSVSTLKIQRTQQEDSAVYLCASSSRAIYEQYFGPGTRLTVT.

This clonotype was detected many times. CDR3 protein: CASSVGLSSGANVLTF. CDR3 sequence (DNA): TGTGCCAGCAGCGTGGGCCTTAGCTCTGGGGCCAACGTCCTGACTTTC. The V gene is TRBV5-5, the J gene TRBJ2-6; D ambiguous. The CDR3 totals 16 residues. Trimming shortened V by 4 bases and J by 0 bases, and 11 bases separated the two germline ends. Germline CDR1 and CDR2: SGHKS and YYEKEE (reference sequence). Full variable domain (remainder filled in from reference TRBV5-5 and TRBJ2-6): DAGVTQSPTHLIKTRGQQVTLRCSPISGHKSVSWYQQVLGQGPQFIFQYYEKEERGRGNFPDRFSARQFPNYSSELNVNALLLGDSALYLCASSVGLSSGANVLTFGAGSRLTVL.

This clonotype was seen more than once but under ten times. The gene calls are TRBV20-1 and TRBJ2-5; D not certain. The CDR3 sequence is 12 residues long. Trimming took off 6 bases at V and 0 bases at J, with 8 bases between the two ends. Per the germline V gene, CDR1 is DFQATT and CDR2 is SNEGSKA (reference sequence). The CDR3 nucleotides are TGCAGTGCATGGGGTTACCAAGAGACCCAGTACTTC. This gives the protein CSAWGYQETQYF.

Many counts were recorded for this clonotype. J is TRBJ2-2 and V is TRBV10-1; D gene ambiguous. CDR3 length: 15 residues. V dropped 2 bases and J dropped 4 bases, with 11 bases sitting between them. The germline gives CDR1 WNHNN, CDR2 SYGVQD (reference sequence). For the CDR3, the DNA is TGCGCCAGCAGTGAGGGTTCGGCGAGCACCGGGGAGCTGTTTTTT. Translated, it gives CASSEGSASTGELFF.

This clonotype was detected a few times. CDR3 protein: CASRSVGQGVQTSTDTQYF. The CDR3 DNA follows: TGTGCCAGCAGATCCGTTGGACAGGGGGTACAAACTAGCACAGATACGCAGTATTTT. The J gene is TRBJ2-3, the V gene TRBV21-1; TRBD1 was called by the table and not checked on the DNA. TRBV21-1 corresponds to a pseudogene. This CDR3 is built from 19 residues.

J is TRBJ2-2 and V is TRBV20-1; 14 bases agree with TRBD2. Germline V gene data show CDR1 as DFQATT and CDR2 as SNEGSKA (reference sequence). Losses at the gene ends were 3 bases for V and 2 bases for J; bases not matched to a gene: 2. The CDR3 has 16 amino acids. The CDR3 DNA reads TGCAGTGCTAGCGGGACTAGCGGGGGCAACACCGGGGAGCTGTTTTTT. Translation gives CSASGTSGGNTGELFF.

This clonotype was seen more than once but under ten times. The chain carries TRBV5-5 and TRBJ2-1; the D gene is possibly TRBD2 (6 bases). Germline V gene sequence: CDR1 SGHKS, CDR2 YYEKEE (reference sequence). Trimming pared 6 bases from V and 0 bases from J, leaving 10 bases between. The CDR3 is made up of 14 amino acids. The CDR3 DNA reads TGTGCCAGCATGGAGGGGATCTCCTACAATGAGCAGTTCTTC. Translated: CASMEGISYNEQFF.